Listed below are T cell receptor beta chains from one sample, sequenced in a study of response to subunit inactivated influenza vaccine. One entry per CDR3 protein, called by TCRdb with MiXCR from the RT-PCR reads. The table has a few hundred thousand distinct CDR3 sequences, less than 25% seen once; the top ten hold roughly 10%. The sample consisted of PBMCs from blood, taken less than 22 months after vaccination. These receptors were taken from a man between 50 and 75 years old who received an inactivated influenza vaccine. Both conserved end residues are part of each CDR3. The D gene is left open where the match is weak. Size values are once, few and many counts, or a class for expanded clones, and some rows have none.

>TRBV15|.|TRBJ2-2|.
CATSNQFGPTGELFF
TGTGCCACCAGCAACCAGTTCGGACCCACCGGGGAGCTGTTTTTT
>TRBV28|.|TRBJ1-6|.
CASRQDSPLHF
TGTGCCAGCAGACAGGATTCACCCCTCCACTTT
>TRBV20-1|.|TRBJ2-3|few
CSAREGPISTDTQYF
TGCAGTGCTAGAGAGGGACCGATAAGCACAGATACGCAGTATTTT
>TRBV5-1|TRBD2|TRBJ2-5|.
CASSSGLAGEIPQETQYF
TGCGCCAGCAGCTCAGGACTAGCGGGGGAAATCCCTCAAGAGACCCAGTACTTC
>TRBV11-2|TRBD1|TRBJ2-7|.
CASRAGTATYEQYF
TGTGCCAGCAGGGCCGGGACAGCGACCTACGAGCAGTACTTC
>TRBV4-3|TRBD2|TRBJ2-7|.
CASSQDFPSGPNYEQYF
TGCGCCAGCAGCCAAGATTTTCCTAGCGGACCAAACTACGAGCAGTACTTC
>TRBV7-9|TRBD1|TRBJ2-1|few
CASSLAGQVSNEQFF
TGTGCCAGCAGCTTGGCGGGACAGGTCAGCAATGAGCAGTTCTTC
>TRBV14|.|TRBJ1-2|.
CASSQTENYGYTF
TGTGCCAGCAGCCAGACAGAGAACTATGGCTACACCTTC
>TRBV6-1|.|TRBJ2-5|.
CASTTRAGQETQYF
TGTGCCAGCACCACGAGGGCGGGGCAAGAGACCCAGTACTTC
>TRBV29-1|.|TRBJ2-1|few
CSVSGQSYNEQFF
TGCAGCGTCTCCGGACAGAGCTACAATGAGCAGTTCTTC
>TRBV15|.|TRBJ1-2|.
CATSSGGPDYGYTF
TGTGCCACCAGCAGTGGGGGGCCGGATTATGGCTACACCTTC
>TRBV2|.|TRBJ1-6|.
CARGAGLHSPLHF
TGTGCCAGGGGGGCAGGGTTGCATTCACCCCTCCACTTT
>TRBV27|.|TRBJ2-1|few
CASSLQVVRGNEQFF
TGTGCCAGCAGCCTACAGGTAGTGAGGGGCAATGAGCAGTTCTTC
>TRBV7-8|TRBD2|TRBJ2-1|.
CASSLEAGGNEQFF
TGTGCCAGCAGCTTAGAAGCGGGAGGGAATGAGCAGTTCTTC
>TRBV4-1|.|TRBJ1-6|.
CASSQDPGYNSPLHF
TGCGCCAGCAGCCAAGATCCCGGCTATAATTCACCCCTCCACTTT
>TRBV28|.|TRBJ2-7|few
CASSLQGGSYEQYF
TGTGCCAGCAGTTTACAAGGGGGCTCCTACGAGCAGTACTTC
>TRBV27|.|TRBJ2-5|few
CASTTQETQYF
TGTGCCAGCACTACCCAAGAGACCCAGTACTTC
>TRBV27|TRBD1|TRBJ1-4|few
CASSWRQGATNEKLFF
TGTGCCAGCAGTTGGCGACAGGGGGCAACTAATGAAAAACTGTTTTTT
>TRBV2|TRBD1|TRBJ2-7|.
CASKARDRGYEQYF
TGTGCCAGCAAGGCCCGGGACAGGGGCTACGAGCAGTACTTC
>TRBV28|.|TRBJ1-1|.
CASSSREVGTEAFF
TGTGCCAGCAGTTCCCGTGAGGTGGGGACTGAAGCTTTCTTT
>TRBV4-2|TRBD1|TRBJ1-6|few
CASSHGTGGYNSPLHF
TGTGCCAGCAGCCACGGGACAGGGGGCTATAATTCACCCCTCCACTTT
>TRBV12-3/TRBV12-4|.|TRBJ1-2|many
CASSFGSNYGYTF
TGTGCCAGCAGTTTTGGCAGCAACTATGGCTACACCTTC
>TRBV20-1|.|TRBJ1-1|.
CSARDPRGNTEAFF
TGCAGTGCTAGGGACCCCAGGGGGAACACTGAAGCTTTCTTT
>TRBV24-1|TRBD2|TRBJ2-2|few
CATSDPGLAGNTGELFF
TGTGCCACCAGTGATCCGGGACTAGCGGGGAACACCGGGGAGCTGTTTTTT
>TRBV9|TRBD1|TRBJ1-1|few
CASSLRTGGSEAFF
TGTGCCAGCAGCCTCCGGACAGGGGGCTCTGAAGCTTTCTTT
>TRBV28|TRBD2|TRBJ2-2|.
CASSIAGRTTGELFF
TGTGCCAGCAGCATAGCGGGGCGAACAACCGGGGAGCTGTTTTTT
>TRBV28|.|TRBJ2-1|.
CASSYMDEQFF
TGTGCCAGCAGTTATATGGATGAGCAGTTCTTC
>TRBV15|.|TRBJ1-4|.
CATSSGGTDEKLFF
TGTGCCACCAGCAGTGGGGGGACGGATGAAAAACTGTTTTTT
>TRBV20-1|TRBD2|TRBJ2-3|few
CSARVASGGASNTQYF
TGCAGTGCTAGAGTGGCTAGCGGGGGGGCCTCGAATACGCAGTATTTT
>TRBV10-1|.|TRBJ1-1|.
CASSEASAGTEAFF
TGCGCCAGCAGTGAGGCCTCAGCGGGCACTGAAGCTTTCTTT
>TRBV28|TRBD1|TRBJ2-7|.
CASSTDRGGLVPYEQYF
TGTGCCAGCAGTACGGACAGGGGGGGTTTGGTACCCTACGAGCAGTACTTC
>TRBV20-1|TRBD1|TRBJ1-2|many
CSARGDSIYGYTF
TGCAGTGCTAGGGGGGACAGCATCTATGGCTACACCTTC
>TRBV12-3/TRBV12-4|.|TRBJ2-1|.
CASSWTTNNEQFF
TGTGCCAGCAGCTGGACTACTAACAATGAGCAGTTCTTC
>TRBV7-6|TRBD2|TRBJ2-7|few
CASSSGTNHLEQYF
TGTGCCAGCAGCTCCGGGACTAACCACCTCGAGCAGTACTTC
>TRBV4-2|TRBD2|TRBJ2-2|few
CASSSTTSGRNTGELFF
TGTGCCAGCAGCTCCACGACTAGCGGGAGGAACACCGGGGAGCTGTTTTTT
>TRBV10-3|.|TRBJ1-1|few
CAISAIAENTEAFF
TGTGCCATCAGTGCGATTGCAGAGAACACTGAAGCTTTCTTT
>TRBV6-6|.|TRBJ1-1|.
CASSSSPRVEAFF
TGTGCCAGCAGCTCCTCTCCTCGGGTGGAAGCTTTCTTT
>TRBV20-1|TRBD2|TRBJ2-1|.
CSARVLGTSGSNEQFF
TGCAGTGCTAGGGTCCTAGGGACTAGCGGGAGTAATGAGCAGTTCTTC
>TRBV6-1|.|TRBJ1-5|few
CASRQRGGNQPQHF
TGTGCCAGCAGGCAACGCGGGGGAAATCAGCCCCAGCATTTT
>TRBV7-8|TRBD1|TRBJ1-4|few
CASSLPTGAFGKLFF
TGTGCCAGCAGCTTACCGACAGGGGCTTTTGGAAAACTGTTTTTT
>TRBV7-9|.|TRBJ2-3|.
CASSPWGPDTQYF
TGTGCCAGCAGCCCCTGGGGTCCCGATACGCAGTATTTT
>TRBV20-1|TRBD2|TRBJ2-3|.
CSARDGTSGSPTLQYF
TGCAGTGCTAGAGATGGGACTAGCGGGAGCCCAACGTTACAGTATTTT
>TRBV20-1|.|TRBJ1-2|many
CSASGRYGYTF
TGCAGTGCTAGCGGGCGTTATGGCTACACCTTC
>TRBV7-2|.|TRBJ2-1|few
CASSFYGTASYNEQFF
TGTGCCAGCAGCTTCTACGGGACGGCCTCCTACAATGAGCAGTTCTTC
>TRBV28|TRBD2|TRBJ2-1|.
CASSLKRLAGIYNEQFF
TGTGCCAGCAGCTTAAAGAGGCTAGCGGGGATCTACAATGAGCAGTTCTTC
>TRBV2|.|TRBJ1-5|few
CASSEGLRQPQHF
TGTGCCAGCAGTGAAGGGTTACGGCAGCCCCAGCATTTT
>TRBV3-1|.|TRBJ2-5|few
CASRGRAYQETQYF
TGTGCCAGCAGGGGGAGAGCGTACCAAGAGACCCAGTACTTC
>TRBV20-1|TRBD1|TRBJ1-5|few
CSARGQGNSRNQPQHF
TGCAGTGCAAGGGGACAGGGTAACAGTCGCAATCAGCCCCAGCATTTT
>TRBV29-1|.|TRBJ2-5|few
CSVARQLKETQYF
TGCAGCGTCGCCAGACAGCTTAAAGAGACCCAGTACTTC
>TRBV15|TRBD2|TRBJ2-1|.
CATSRVASGGVWQFF
TGTGCCACCAGCAGAGTGGCTAGCGGGGGGGTGTGGCAGTTCTTC